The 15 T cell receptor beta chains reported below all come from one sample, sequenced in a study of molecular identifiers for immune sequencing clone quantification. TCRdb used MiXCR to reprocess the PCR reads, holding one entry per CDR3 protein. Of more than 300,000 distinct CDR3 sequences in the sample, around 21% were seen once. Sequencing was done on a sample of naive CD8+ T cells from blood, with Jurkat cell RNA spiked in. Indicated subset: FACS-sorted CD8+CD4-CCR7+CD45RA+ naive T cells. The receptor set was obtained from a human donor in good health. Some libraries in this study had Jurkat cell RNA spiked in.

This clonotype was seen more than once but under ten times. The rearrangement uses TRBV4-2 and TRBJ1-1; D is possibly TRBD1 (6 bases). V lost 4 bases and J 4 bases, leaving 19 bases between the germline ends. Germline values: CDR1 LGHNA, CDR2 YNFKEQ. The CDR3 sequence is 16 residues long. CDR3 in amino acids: CASSPRGGPTGTEAFF. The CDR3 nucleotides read TGTGCCAGCAGCCCCCGGGGGGGCCCCACAGGCACTGAAGCTTTCTTT.

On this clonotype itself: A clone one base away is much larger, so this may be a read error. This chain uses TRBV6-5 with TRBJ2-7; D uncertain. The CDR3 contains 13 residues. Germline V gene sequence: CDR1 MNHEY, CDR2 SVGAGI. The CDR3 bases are TGTACCAGCACTCTGGGGTGGTCCTACGAGCAGTACTTC. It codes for CTSTLGWSYEQYF.

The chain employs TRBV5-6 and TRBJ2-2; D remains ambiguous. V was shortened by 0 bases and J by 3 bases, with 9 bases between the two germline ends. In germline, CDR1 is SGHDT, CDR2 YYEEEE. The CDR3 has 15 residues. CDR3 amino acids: CASSLVRTDTGELFF. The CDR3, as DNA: TGTGCCAGCAGCTTGGTGCGGACCGACACCGGGGAGCTGTTTTTT.

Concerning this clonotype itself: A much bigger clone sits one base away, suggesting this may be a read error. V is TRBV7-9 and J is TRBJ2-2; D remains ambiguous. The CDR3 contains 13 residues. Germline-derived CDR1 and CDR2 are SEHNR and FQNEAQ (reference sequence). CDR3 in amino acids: CGSSLFTTGELFF. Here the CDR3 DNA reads TGTGGCAGCAGCTTATTTACCACCGGGGAGCTGTTTTTT.

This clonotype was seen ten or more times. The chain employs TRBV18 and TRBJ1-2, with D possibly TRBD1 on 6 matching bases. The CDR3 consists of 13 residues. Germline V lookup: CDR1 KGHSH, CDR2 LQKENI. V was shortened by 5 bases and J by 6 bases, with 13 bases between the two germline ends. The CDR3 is CASSNGQTDGYTF. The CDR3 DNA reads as TGTGCCAGCTCAAACGGACAGACGGATGGCTACACCTTC.

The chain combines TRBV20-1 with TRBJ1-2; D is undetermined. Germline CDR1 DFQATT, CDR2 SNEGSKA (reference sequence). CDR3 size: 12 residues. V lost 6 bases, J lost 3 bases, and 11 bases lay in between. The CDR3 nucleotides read TGCAGTGCCACAGATCCAGACTATGGCTACACCTTC. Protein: CSATDPDYGYTF.

This CDR3 reads CASSTLGAGKNTGELFF. CDR3 coding DNA: TGTGCCAGCAGTACCCTTGGAGCGGGGAAGAACACCGGGGAGCTGTTTTTT. The chain employs TRBV27 and TRBJ2-2; 7 positions agree with TRBD2. The CDR3 is 17 residues long. Trimming removed 5 bases from V and 1 base from J; junction bases left unmatched: 10. Germline V gene data show CDR1 as MNHEY and CDR2 as SMNVEV (reference sequence).

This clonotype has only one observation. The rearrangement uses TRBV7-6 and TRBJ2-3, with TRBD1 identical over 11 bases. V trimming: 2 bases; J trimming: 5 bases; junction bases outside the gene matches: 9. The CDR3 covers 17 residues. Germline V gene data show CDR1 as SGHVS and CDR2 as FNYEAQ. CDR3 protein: CASSLHRDRGVVDTQYF. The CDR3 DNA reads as TGTGCCAGCAGCTTACACCGGGACAGGGGGGTAGTAGATACGCAGTATTTT. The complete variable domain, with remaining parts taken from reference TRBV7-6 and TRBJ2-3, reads GAGVSQSPRYKVTKRGQDVALRCDPISGHVSLYWYRQALGQGPEFLTYFNYEAQQDKSGLPNDRFSAERPEGSISTLTIQRTEQRDSAMYRCASSLHRDRGVVDTQYFGPGTRLTVL.

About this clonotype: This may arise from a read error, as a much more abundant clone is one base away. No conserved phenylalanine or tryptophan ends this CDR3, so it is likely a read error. CDR3: CASSSHLTEAFV. Here the CDR3 DNA reads TGTGCCAGCAGCTCCCATCTCACTGAAGCTTTCGTT. The chain combines TRBV7-9 with TRBJ1-1; D unclear. The CDR3 runs 12 residues. Germline V CDR1 and CDR2: SEHNR, FQNEAQ (reference sequence). V lost 4 bases and J lost 4, with 7 bases in between.

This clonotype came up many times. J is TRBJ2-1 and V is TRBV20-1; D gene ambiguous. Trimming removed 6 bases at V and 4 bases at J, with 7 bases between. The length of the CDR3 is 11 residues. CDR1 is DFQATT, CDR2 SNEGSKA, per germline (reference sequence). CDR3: CSADPYNEQFF. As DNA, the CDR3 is TGCAGTGCGGATCCTTACAATGAGCAGTTCTTC.

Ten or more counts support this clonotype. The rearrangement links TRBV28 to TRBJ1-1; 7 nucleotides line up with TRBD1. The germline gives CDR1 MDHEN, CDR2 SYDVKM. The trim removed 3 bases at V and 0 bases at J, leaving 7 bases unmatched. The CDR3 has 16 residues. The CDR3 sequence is CASSFSGGAMNTEAFF. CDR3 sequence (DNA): TGTGCCAGCAGTTTCTCAGGGGGTGCTATGAACACTGAAGCTTTCTTT. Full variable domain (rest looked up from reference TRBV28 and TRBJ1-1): DVKVTQSSRYLVKRTGEKVFLECVQDMDHENMFWYRQDPGLGLRLIYFSYDVKMKEKGDIPEGYSVSREKKERFSLILESASTNQTSMYLCASSFSGGAMNTEAFFGQGTRLTVV.

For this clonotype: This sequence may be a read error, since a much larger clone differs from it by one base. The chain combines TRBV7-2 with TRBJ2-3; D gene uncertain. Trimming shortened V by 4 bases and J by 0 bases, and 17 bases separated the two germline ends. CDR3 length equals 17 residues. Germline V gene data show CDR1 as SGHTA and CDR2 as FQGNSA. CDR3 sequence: CASSSLVVGISTDTQYF. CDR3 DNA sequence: TGTGCCAGCAGCTCTTTAGTGGTGGGAATTAGCACAGATACGCAGTATTTT.

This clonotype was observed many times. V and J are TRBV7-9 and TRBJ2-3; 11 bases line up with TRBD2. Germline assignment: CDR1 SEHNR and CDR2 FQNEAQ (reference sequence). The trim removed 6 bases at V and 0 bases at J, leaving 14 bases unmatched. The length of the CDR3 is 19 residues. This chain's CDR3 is CASSVAARLAGLSTDTQYF. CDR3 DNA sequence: TGTGCCAGCAGTGTCGCGGCCAGACTAGCGGGACTTAGCACAGATACGCAGTATTTT. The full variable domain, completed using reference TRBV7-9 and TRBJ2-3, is DTGVSQNPRHKITKRGQNVTFRCDPISEHNRLYWYRQTLGQGPEFLTYFQNEAQLEKSRLLSDRFSAERPKGSFSTLEIQRTEQGDSAMYLCASSVAARLAGLSTDTQYFGPGTRLTVL.

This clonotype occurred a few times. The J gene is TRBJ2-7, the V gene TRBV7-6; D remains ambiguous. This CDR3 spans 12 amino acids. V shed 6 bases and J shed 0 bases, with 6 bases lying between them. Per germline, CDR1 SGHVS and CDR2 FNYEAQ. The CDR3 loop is CASSHASYEQYF. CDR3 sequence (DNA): TGTGCCAGCAGTCATGCCTCCTACGAGCAGTACTTC.

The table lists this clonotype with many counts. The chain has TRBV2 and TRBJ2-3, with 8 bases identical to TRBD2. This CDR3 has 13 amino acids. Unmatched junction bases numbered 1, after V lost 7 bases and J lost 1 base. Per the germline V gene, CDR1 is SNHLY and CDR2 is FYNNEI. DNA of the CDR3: TGTGCCAGCATGACTAGCGGCACAGATACGCAGTATTTT. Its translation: CASMTSGTDTQYF.